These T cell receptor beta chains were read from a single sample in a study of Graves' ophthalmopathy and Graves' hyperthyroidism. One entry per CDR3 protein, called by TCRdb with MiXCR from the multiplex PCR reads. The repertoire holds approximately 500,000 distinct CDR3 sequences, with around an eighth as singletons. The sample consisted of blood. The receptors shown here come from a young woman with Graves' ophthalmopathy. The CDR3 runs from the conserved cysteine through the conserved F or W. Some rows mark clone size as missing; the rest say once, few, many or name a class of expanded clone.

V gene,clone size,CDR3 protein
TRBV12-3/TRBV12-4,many,CASSLQGPSDYGYTF
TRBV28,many,CASSLRGASGANVLTF
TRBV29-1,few,CSVRGSYEQYF
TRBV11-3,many,CASSPARGGELFF
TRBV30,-,CAWSLGSTEQYF
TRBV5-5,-,CASSSYRVRFYDQYF
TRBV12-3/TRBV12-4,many,CASSFLSGSGTEAFF
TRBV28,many,CASSSPGHALLEQYF
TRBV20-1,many,CSARDLRQVDYGYTF
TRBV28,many,CASSSHGRSYEQYF
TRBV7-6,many,CASSPQAGFNSPLHF
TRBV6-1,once,CATSPSGIYGYTF
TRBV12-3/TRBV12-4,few,CASSLGTGGLTAYGYTF
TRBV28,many,CASSGGGFYTEAFF
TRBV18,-,CASSPPDRVNTEAFF
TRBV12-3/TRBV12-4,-,CASSGQGGYYGYTF
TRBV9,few,CASSVDPGMSSYNEQFF
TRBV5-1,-,CASSLTPGRAETQYF
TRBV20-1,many,CSASSRPYEQYF
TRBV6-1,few,CASRKETNSPLHF
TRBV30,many,CAWSVLGTSAYEQYF
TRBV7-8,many,CASSSLDGKTQYF
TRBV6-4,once,CASRAGGGKLLNTEAFF
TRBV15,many,CATSLGSYYGYTF
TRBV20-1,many,CSARTTKNTEAFF
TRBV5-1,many,CASSFGGAVAGEAFF
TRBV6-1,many,CASSEDPPAGNTIYF
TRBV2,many,CASSESGGFQETQYF
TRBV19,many,CASSLDSSYEQYF
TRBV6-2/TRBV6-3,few,CASSRGLAGRWYF
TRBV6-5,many,CASSLGVTNYGYTF
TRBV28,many,CASSFPGRTGDGYTF
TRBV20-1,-,CSAPSPGRGYGYTF
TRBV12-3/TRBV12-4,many,CASSPGPRDGYTF
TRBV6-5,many,CASSYDTEAFF
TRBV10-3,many,CATRSGRDPSEQYF
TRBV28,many,CASSIYEGSQGGAF
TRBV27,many,CASSTGPVQESSYEQYF
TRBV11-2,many,CASSAPDRAQETQYF
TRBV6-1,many,CASSESPGRKGEQYF
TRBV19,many,CASKDPTDYGYTF
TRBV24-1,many,CATSDWNMTGAGELFF
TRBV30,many,CAWSFAGTGGYGYTF
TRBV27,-,CASSLTGTAQGQYF
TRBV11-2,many,CASNLGTGPYEQYF
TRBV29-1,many,CSVVDLQGNYGYTF
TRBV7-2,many,CASSLASLPPYEQYF
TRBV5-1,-,CASSPQGPRETQYF
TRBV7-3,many,CASSPGAKGTQYF
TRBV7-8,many,CASSFGGGRDLTETQYF
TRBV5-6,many,CASTAERTANYGYTF
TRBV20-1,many,CSARGSGADKNIQYF
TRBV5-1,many,CASSTGGIPEAFF